The entry below describes one T cell receptor (beta chain). Its antigen remains unidentified. Using immunoSEQ multiplex PCR, the repertoire was profiled, and TCRdb retains in-frame clones only, with some absent. The sample has fewer than 7,500 clones, approximately 78% seen once. This sample is part of a study of T cell repertoires in ileal Crohn's disease. Study context: Thiopurines (around 10) or anti-TNF agents (approximately 20) were given postoperatively to about half. Biopsies at the proximal margin of the resected specimen form MI samples. Whole-study findings and limits: Every patient over 26.8% clonality showed endoscopic recurrence.

Noted time point: proximal margin of the surgical specimen (macroscopically non-inflamed). V gave up 5 bases and J gave up 0 bases, with 14 bases separating them. The CDR3 is 16 amino acids. CDR1 and CDR2 (germline): MDHEN, SYDVKM. The sequence came from an adult with Crohn's disease. The material sequenced was ileal tissue. The chain carries TRBV28 and TRBJ2-1; D may be TRBD1 (5 bases). The CDR3 is CASSRWGLSSYNEQFF. CDR3 DNA: TGTGCCAGCAGTAGATGGGGCTTAAGCTCCTACAATGAGCAGTTCTTC.